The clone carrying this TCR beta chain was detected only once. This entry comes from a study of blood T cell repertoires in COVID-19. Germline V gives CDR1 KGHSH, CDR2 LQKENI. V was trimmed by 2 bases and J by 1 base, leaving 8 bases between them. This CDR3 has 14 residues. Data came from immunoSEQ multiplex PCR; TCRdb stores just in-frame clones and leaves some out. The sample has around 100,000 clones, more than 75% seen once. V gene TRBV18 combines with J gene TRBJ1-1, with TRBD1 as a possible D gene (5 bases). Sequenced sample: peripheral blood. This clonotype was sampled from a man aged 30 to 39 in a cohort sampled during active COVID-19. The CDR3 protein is CASSPGQGNTEAFF. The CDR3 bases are TGTGCCAGCTCACCAGGGCAGGGGAACACTGAAGCTTTCTTT.